What follows are 20 T cell receptor beta chains derived from one specimen sequenced in a study of T cells in localized non-small cell lung cancer. Profiled with immunoSEQ multiplex PCR; TCRdb holds only in-frame clones, not every one. Of about 78,000 clones in the sample, approximately 84% are singletons; the top ten hold approximately 2.8%. Sequencing was performed on peripheral blood, taken before any cancer treatment. The receptors stem from a man aged 40 to 70 with stage I lung adenocarcinoma.

V is TRBV7-9 and J is TRBJ2-5; 7 nucleotides agree with TRBD2. J lost 4 bases, V lost 5 bases, and 7 bases had no gene match. Germline V gene sequence: CDR1 SEHNR, CDR2 FQNEAQ (reference sequence). The CDR3 sequence is 14 residues long. The CDR3 sequence: CASSPGGGGETQYF. The CDR3, as DNA: TGTGCCAGCAGCCCCGGTGGGGGGGGAGAGACCCAGTACTTC.

The gene calls are TRBV7-2 and TRBJ2-5; D is perhaps TRBD2 (6 bases). The J call may be wrong; the DNA end is better matched by TRBJ2-7. The germline CDR1 and CDR2 sequences are SGHTA and FQGNSA. The CDR3 covers 13 residues. In DNA, the CDR3 is TGTGCCAGCAGCCCCCGGGAGTCCTACGAGCAGTACTTC. It is translated as CASSPRESYEQYF.

The chain carries TRBV5-1 and TRBJ2-7; D perhaps matches TRBD2 (5 bases). The CDR3 runs to 15 residues. From germline, CDR1 is SGHRS and CDR2 YFSETQ. V lost 5 bases and J lost 7, with 22 bases in between. CDR3 sequence (DNA): TGCGCCAGCAGACCTTGGACTTCCACCTCCGGGGAGCAGTACTTC. Protein: CASRPWTSTSGEQYF.

The chain combines TRBV30 with TRBJ2-3; TRBD2 matches at 10 bases. Trimming took 0 bases from V and 4 from J; bases not matched to a gene: 7. The CDR3 consists of 16 residues. CDR1 GTSNPN and CDR2 SVGIG come from the germline V gene (reference sequence). The CDR3 DNA reads as TGTGCCTGGAGTGTACAAGCGGGGGGGCTTTCAGATACGCAGTATTTT. Protein: CAWSVQAGGLSDTQYF. Based on the CDR3 plus reference TRBV30 and TRBJ2-3, the full variable domain is SQTIHQWPATLVQPVGSPLSLECTVEGTSNPNLYWYRQAAGRGLQLLFYSVGIGQISSEVPQNLSASRPQDRQFILSSKKLLLSDSGFYLCAWSVQAGGLSDTQYFGPGTRLTVL.

In its sample, this clone was seen once. The chain combines TRBV10-1 with TRBJ2-5; 13 bases agree with TRBD2. V trimming: 0 bases; J trimming: 2 bases; junction bases outside the gene matches: 6. Germline lookup yields CDR1 WNHNN and CDR2 SYGVQD (reference sequence). CDR3 length equals 18 residues. The CDR3, as DNA: TGCGCCAGCAGTGAGTCTTCGACTAGCGGGAGGTCTCAAGAGACCCAGTACTTC. It codes for CASSESSTSGRSQETQYF.

The V and J genes are TRBV7-9 and TRBJ2-7; the match to TRBD1 covers 7 bases. This CDR3 has 14 amino acids. Germline CDR1 reads SEHNR; CDR2 reads FQNEAQ (reference sequence). V shed 3 bases and J 2 bases; nucleotides not matched to a gene: 4. The CDR3, as DNA: TGTGCCAGCAGCTTGACAGGGATAACCTACGAGCAGTACTTC. Its translation is CASSLTGITYEQYF. Drawing the rest from reference TRBV7-9 and TRBJ2-7, the complete variable domain is DTGVSQNPRHKITKRGQNVTFRCDPISEHNRLYWYRQTLGQGPEFLTYFQNEAQLEKSRLLSDRFSAERPKGSFSTLEIQRTEQGDSAMYLCASSLTGITYEQYFGPGTRLTVT.

CDR3 DNA: TGTGCCAGCAGCCTCGGGGCCAATCGGCTTGGCTACACCTTC. As protein: CASSLGANRLGYTF. The chain is built from TRBV7-9 and TRBJ1-2, with D possibly being TRBD1 (5 bases). The CDR3 sequence is 14 residues long. The germline V and J ends were trimmed by 5 bases and 7 bases, with 17 bases remaining between them. Germline V gene sequence: CDR1 SEHNR, CDR2 FQNEAQ (reference sequence).

The rearrangement uses TRBV6-5 and TRBJ1-2, with 7 bases aligning to TRBD1. CDR3 length: 14 residues. V shed 2 bases, J shed 7 bases, and the junction held 7 bases outside the gene matches. Germline CDR1 and CDR2: MNHEY and SVGAGI. The CDR3 loop is CASSYKTGPSGYTF. The CDR3 coding sequence is TGTGCCAGCAGTTACAAGACAGGGCCCAGTGGCTACACCTTC.

This chain joins TRBV23-1 and TRBJ2-3; 7 positions match TRBD1. TRBV23-1 is given ORF status, its function remaining uncertain. This CDR3 region has 21 residues. V dropped 2 bases and J dropped 0; count of bases not matched to a gene: 20. The CDR3 DNA sequence: TGCGCCAGCAGTCAAAGAAGGGACAGTAAAAATTGGGGTGCTAGCACAGATACGCAGTATTTT. It translates to CASSQRRDSKNWGASTDTQYF.

In its sample, this clone was seen a few times. The gene calls are TRBV19 and TRBJ2-1; D is unclear. V was trimmed by 7 bases and J by 5 bases, leaving 6 bases between them. The CDR3 covers 11 residues. Per the germline V gene, CDR1 is LNHDA and CDR2 is SQIVND (reference sequence). As DNA, the CDR3 is TGTGCCAGTAAGTTCGACAATGAGCAGTTCTTC. Its translation is CASKFDNEQFF.

This chain connects TRBV5-1 to TRBJ1-1, with D possibly TRBD1 on 6 matching bases. The germline gives CDR1 SGHRS, CDR2 YFSETQ. The length of the CDR3 is 14 residues. The V and J ends lost 4 bases and 4 bases respectively, with 14 bases between them. The CDR3 coding sequence is TGCGCCAGCAGCGCCCAGGGGAGCGGCACTGAAGCTTTCTTT. Translation gives CASSAQGSGTEAFF.

This chain links TRBV28 with TRBJ2-1; TRBD2 is a possible D gene (6 bases). This CDR3 is 15 amino acids long. V gave up 5 bases and J gave up 2 bases, with 13 bases separating them. Germline CDR1 reads MDHEN; CDR2 reads SYDVKM. The CDR3, as DNA: TGTGCCAGCAGTCCGCCAGAGCGGGCCTACAATGAGCAGTTCTTC. Translating it yields CASSPPERAYNEQFF.

J is TRBJ1-2 and V is TRBV7-9, with a possible D match to TRBD1 (6 bases). Germline V lookup: CDR1 SEHNR, CDR2 FQNEAQ (reference sequence). This CDR3 region has 15 residues. V was trimmed by 1 base and J by 6 bases, leaving 15 bases between them. The CDR3 nucleotides read TGTGCCAGCAGCTTAGGTTTACAGGGTGGCAATGGCTACACCTTC. Translated, it gives CASSLGLQGGNGYTF.

This chain links TRBV7-8 with TRBJ2-5; 10 bases map to TRBD1. Germline trimming cut 8 bases from V and 6 bases from J; bases unmatched to any gene: 9. Germline values: CDR1 SGHVS, CDR2 FQNEAQ. This CDR3 is built from 14 residues. DNA for the CDR3: TGTGCCAGCTCTCAGGGACAGGGGATTCAGACCCAGTACTTC. It specifies CASSQGQGIQTQYF.

This clone was counted only a few times. J is TRBJ2-1 and V is TRBV30; D unclear. This CDR3 region has 11 residues. Trimming removed 3 bases from V and 8 bases from J, with 8 bases in between. The germline V gene encodes CDR1 GTSNPN and CDR2 SVGIG (reference sequence). CDR3 nucleotide sequence: TGTGCCTGGAGGGTCTGGGATGAGCAGTTCTTC. Protein sequence: CAWRVWDEQFF.

The chain couples TRBV15 to TRBJ1-5; TRBD1 matches at 7 bases. CDR1 LNHNV and CDR2 YYDKDF come from the germline V gene (reference sequence). The V and J ends lost 5 bases and 0 bases, in that order; junction bases with no gene match: 7. There are 16 residues in the CDR3. The chain's CDR3 is CATSPWGTVSNQPQHF. The CDR3 nucleotides are TGTGCCACCAGCCCTTGGGGGACAGTTAGCAATCAGCCCCAGCATTTT.

The count of this clone is one. The chain uses TRBV19 and TRBJ2-3; D assignment may be TRBD1 or TRBD2 (5 bases each). The V end lost 5 bases, the J end lost 0 bases, and 9 bases lay between the germline ends. This CDR3 is built from 14 residues. Germline CDR1 is LNHDA and CDR2 is SQIVND (reference sequence). The CDR3 protein is CASSQRGSTDTQYF. The CDR3 bases are TGTGCCAGTAGTCAGAGGGGCAGCACAGATACGCAGTATTTT.

Note on this clone: At one end, the junction sequence differs from germline, possibly due to a read error. The chain joins TRBV6-5 to TRBJ1-5; D call uncertain. CDR1 and CDR2 (germline): MNHEY, SVGAGI. There are 15 residues in the CDR3. The CDR3 loop reads CATSPQLGSDQPQHF. CDR3 DNA sequence: TGTGCCACCAGCCCCCAACTGGGTAGCGATCAGCCCCAGCATTTT.

The CDR3 DNA sequence: TGTGCCAGCAGCTATGGTGGGACACAGAACACCGGGGAGCTGTTTTTT. This encodes CASSYGGTQNTGELFF. The rearrangement uses TRBV11-3 and TRBJ2-2, with D tentatively TRBD1 (6 bases). This CDR3 has 16 residues. Trimming removed 4 bases from V and 1 base from J, with 13 bases in between. CDR1 is SGHNT and CDR2 is YENEEA in the germline V gene.

The chain is built from TRBV15 and TRBJ2-2; D remains ambiguous. The CDR3 is made up of 16 amino acids. From germline, CDR1 is LNHNV and CDR2 YYDKDF (reference sequence). V lost 1 base to trimming and J lost 4 bases, with 13 bases between them. CDR3 loop: CATSRGRTVGTGELFF. The DNA for the CDR3 is TGTGCCACCAGCAGAGGCCGCACGGTAGGCACCGGGGAGCTGTTTTTT.